A single sample gave rise to the 19 T cell receptor beta chains below, sequenced in a study of T cell responses to AZD1222 COVID-19 vaccine. Libraries were prepared by immunoSEQ multiplex PCR; TCRdb keeps only in-frame clonotypes and omits some of them. In the table there are fewer than 150,000 clones, about 90% of which are singletons. Specimen: peripheral blood, collected on day 0 of AZD1222 vaccination. The source of these receptors is an adult in good health.

The J gene is TRBJ1-1, the V gene TRBV4-3; 7 bases are shared with TRBD1. Germline CDR1 is LGHNA and CDR2 is YSLEER. CDR3 length: 13 residues. After removal of 3 bases from V and 7 bases from J, the junction contained 5 bases not matched to a gene. CDR3 sequence: CASSHQGGLEAFF. Written as DNA, the CDR3 is TGCGCCAGCAGCCATCAAGGGGGCCTTGAAGCTTTCTTT.

The gene calls are TRBV9 and TRBJ2-2; 9 positions agree with TRBD2. Trimming took 1 base from V and 0 from J; bases not matched to a gene: 4. The CDR3 loop spans 17 amino acids. The germline V gene encodes CDR1 SGDLS and CDR2 YYNGEE. CDR3 DNA sequence: TGTGCCAGCAGCGTAAGTCGCGGGGGGGCGAACACCGGGGAGCTGTTTTTT. Encoded protein: CASSVSRGGANTGELFF. The full variable domain, in which reference TRBV9 and TRBJ2-2 provide the parts outside the CDR3, is DSGVTQTPKHLITATGQRVTLRCSPRSGDLSVYWYQQSLDQGLQFLIQYYNGEERAKGNILERFSAQQFPDLHSELNLSSLELGDSALYFCASSVSRGGANTGELFFGEGSRLTVL.

The genes are TRBV4-3 and TRBJ2-7, with D maybe TRBD2 (6 bases). Germline assignment: CDR1 LGHNA and CDR2 YSLEER. The CDR3 covers 16 residues. Trimming shortened V by 0 bases and J by 2 bases, and 14 bases separated the two germline ends. The CDR3 DNA reads TGCGCCAGCAGCCAAGACGGCGGGATTTACCCCTACGAGCAGTACTTC. It yields the protein CASSQDGGIYPYEQYF.

This chain uses TRBV6-2 or TRBV6-3 with TRBJ1-2, with D perhaps matching TRBD1 (5 bases). Trimming took 5 bases from V and 3 from J, leaving 7 bases between them. The germline CDR1 and CDR2 sequences are MNHEY and SVGEGT. The CDR3 has 12 amino acids. The CDR3 region has the DNA TGTGCCAGCAGTGACAGTTACTATGGCTACACCTTC. It specifies CASSDSYYGYTF.

The chain has TRBV15 and TRBJ2-3; D unresolved. V lost 0 bases, J lost 1 base, and 11 bases lay in between. The CDR3 covers 16 residues. Germline CDR1 LNHNV, CDR2 YYDKDF (reference sequence). This chain's CDR3 is CATSRESSFRTDTQYF. CDR3 nucleotide sequence: TGTGCCACCAGCAGAGAAAGCTCCTTTCGCACAGATACGCAGTATTTT.

This clone has a handful of counts. The chain has TRBV6-2 or TRBV6-3 and TRBJ1-1; D call uncertain. Trimming shortened V by 5 bases and J by 0 bases, and 10 bases separated the two germline ends. Germline values: CDR1 MNHEY, CDR2 SVGEGT. This CDR3 spans 14 amino acids. CDR3 nucleotide sequence: TGTGCCAGCAGTAGGAGAGACATGAACACTGAAGCTTTCTTT. It codes for CASSRRDMNTEAFF.

This clone has just one count. This chain connects TRBV12-3 or TRBV12-4 to TRBJ1-1; the D is unclear. CDR3 length: 12 residues. V was cut by 7 bases and J by 7 bases, with 13 bases left in between. The CDR3 spells CASTPLSIEAFF. As DNA, the CDR3 is TGTGCCAGCACCCCGTTGTCTATTGAAGCTTTCTTT.

The chain couples TRBV6-5 to TRBJ1-5; D might be TRBD1 (5 bases). Looked up from germline, CDR1 is MNHEY and CDR2 is SVGAGI. The V end lost 6 bases, the J end lost 3 bases, and 9 bases lay between the germline ends. The CDR3 consists of 13 residues. DNA for the CDR3: TGTGCCAGCAGCACGGACATCAATCAGCCCCAGCATTTT. Protein sequence: CASSTDINQPQHF.

The V gene is TRBV27, the J gene TRBJ1-2, with D tentatively TRBD1 (5 bases). This CDR3 is built from 14 residues. Germline lookup yields CDR1 MNHEY and CDR2 SMNVEV (reference sequence). Trimming removed 4 bases at V and 8 bases at J, with 17 bases between. The CDR3 spells CASSSGPGFLGYTF. CDR3 bases: TGTGCCAGCAGTTCAGGACCAGGGTTTTTGGGCTACACCTTC.

The chain joins TRBV5-5 to TRBJ1-2, with 11 bases fitting TRBD1. From germline, CDR1 is SGHKS and CDR2 YYEKEE (reference sequence). CDR3 length: 13 residues. Germline trimming cut 7 bases from V and 8 bases from J; bases unmatched to any gene: 7. The CDR3 DNA reads as TGTGCCAGCCTAGGGACAGGGGGTAAGGGCTACACCTTC. It is translated as CASLGTGGKGYTF.

This chain connects TRBV20-1 to TRBJ2-7; the D call may be TRBD1 or TRBD2 (5 bases each). Germline CDR1 reads DFQATT; CDR2 reads SNEGSKA (reference sequence). The CDR3 loop spans 10 amino acids. The CDR3 loop is CAGTPDEQYF. CDR3 nucleotides: TGCGCAGGGACCCCCGACGAGCAGTACTTC.

The V and J genes are TRBV6-5 and TRBJ1-2, with D possibly matching TRBD1 (6 bases). CDR3 length: 12 residues. V lost 6 bases and J lost 4, with 9 bases in between. Germline-derived CDR1 and CDR2 are MNHEY and SVGAGI. CDR3 DNA: TGTGCCAGCAGATCAGGGGTCTATGGCTACACCTTC. Its protein product is CASRSGVYGYTF.

This chain links TRBV7-8 with TRBJ1-5, with 7 bases lining up with TRBD1. The CDR3 sequence is 15 residues long. The germline gives CDR1 SGHVS, CDR2 FQNEAQ. The trim removed 2 bases at V and 2 bases at J, leaving 3 bases unmatched. The CDR3 sequence: CASSLQGGRNQPQHF. In DNA, the CDR3 is TGTGCCAGCAGCTTACAGGGGGGGCGCAATCAGCCCCAGCATTTT.

The chain couples TRBV5-6 to TRBJ2-3; possible D gene TRBD2, 6 bases. The CDR3 has 16 residues. V lost 3 bases to trimming and J lost 5 bases, with 19 bases between them. Germline V gene sequence: CDR1 SGHDT, CDR2 YYEEEE. The DNA for the CDR3 is TGTGCCAGCAGCTGGGGCACAGGCCAGGGAGGAGATACGCAGTATTTT. Protein sequence: CASSWGTGQGGDTQYF.

The chain combines TRBV5-4 with TRBJ1-1; 7 bases match TRBD1. Unmatched junction bases numbered 3, after V lost 4 bases and J lost 0 bases. Germline V gene data show CDR1 as SGHNT and CDR2 as YYREEE (reference sequence). This CDR3 has 14 residues. The CDR3 nucleotides are TGTGCCAGCAGCGTCGGGACAGTGAACACTGAAGCTTTCTTT. Translation: CASSVGTVNTEAFF.

The chain employs TRBV27 and TRBJ1-6; D may be TRBD1 (5 bases). From germline, CDR1 is MNHEY and CDR2 SMNVEV (reference sequence). CDR3 length: 13 residues. The V end was cut by 8 bases, the J end by 9 bases, with 14 bases between. CDR3 DNA: TGTGCCAGCCGGGAGGGGCTGAGTTCACCCCTCCACTTT. Its protein product is CASREGLSSPLHF.

The gene calls are TRBV6-5 and TRBJ2-7; the match to TRBD2 covers 7 bases. V lost 5 bases to trimming and J lost 8 bases; unmatched junction nucleotides: 12. The CDR3 is 14 residues long. Germline lookup yields CDR1 MNHEY and CDR2 SVGAGI. CDR3 in amino acids: CASSTLGRASKQYF. As DNA, the CDR3 is TGTGCCAGCAGTACCCTAGGGAGGGCCTCTAAGCAGTACTTC.

The V and J genes are TRBV7-2 and TRBJ2-7; tentative D call: TRBD1 (5 bases). This CDR3 has 16 amino acids. CDR1 is SGHTA and CDR2 is FQGNSA in the germline V gene. V lost 1 base and J lost 4, with 17 bases in between. The CDR3 DNA reads as TGTGCCAGCAGCTTAGGGGGCACGGGTTTTCGTTACGAGCAGTACTTC. As protein: CASSLGGTGFRYEQYF.

V and J are TRBV6-6 and TRBJ2-2; the match to TRBD1 covers 7 bases. The CDR3 has 16 residues. The V gene end was trimmed by 0 bases and the J gene end by 4 bases; junction bases not matched to a gene: 5. Germline V gene lookup returns CDR1 MNHNY and CDR2 SVGAGI (reference sequence). CDR3 in amino acids: CASSYSFGQVTGELFF. As DNA, the CDR3 is TGTGCCAGCAGTTACTCGTTCGGACAGGTCACCGGGGAGCTGTTTTTT.